The source of this T cell receptor (beta chain) is a study of cytomegalovirus exposure and HLA in healthy donors. Study-wide findings and caveats: The study put under 200 TCR beta chains on its list as cytomegalovirus-associated.

Regarding this clone: The antigen is unknown.

CDR3 size: 14 residues. Unmatched junction bases numbered 8, after V lost 6 bases and J lost 1 base. Germline lookup yields CDR1 SQVTM and CDR2 ANQGSEA. Primers included in the PCR were 60 Vbeta and 13 Jbeta primers. Here immunoSEQ multiplex PCR was the method, and the copy in TCRdb shows in-frame clones only, minus some. The sample has approximately 190,000 clones, around three quarters seen once. The J gene is TRBJ2-7, the V gene TRBV29-1, with TRBD1 matching 8 bases. The clonotype originates from a woman aged 30 to 39 in good health and CMV-seropositive. Sequencing input: PBMCs. The CDR3 coding sequence is TGCAGCGTCGTTGGGGGACAGGATTCCTACGAGCAGTACTTC. Translated, it gives CSVVGGQDSYEQYF.